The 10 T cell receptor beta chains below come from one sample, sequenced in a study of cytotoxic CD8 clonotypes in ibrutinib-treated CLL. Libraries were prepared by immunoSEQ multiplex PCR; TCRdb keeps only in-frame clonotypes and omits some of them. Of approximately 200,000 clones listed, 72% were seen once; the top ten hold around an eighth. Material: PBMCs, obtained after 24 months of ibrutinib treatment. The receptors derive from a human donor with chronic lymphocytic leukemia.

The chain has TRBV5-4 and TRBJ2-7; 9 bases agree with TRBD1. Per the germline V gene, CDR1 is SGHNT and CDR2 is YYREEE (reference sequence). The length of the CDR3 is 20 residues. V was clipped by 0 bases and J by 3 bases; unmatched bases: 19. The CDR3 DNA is TGTGCCAGCAGCTTGGGTAGAGGACAGGGGTTTTCGTATTATGGCTACGAGCAGTACTTC. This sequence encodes CASSLGRGQGFSYYGYEQYF.

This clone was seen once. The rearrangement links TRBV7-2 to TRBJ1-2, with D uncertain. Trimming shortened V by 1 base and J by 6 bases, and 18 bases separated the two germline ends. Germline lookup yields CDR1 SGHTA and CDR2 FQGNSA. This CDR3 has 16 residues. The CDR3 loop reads CASSLDVGRGLDGYTF. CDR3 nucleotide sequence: TGTGCCAGCAGCTTAGATGTAGGTAGAGGGCTTGATGGCTACACCTTC.

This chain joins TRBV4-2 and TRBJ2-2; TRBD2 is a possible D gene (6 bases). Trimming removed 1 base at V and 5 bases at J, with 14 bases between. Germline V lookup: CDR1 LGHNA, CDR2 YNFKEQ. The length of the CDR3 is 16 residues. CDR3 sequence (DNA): TGTGCCAGCAGCCAAGGGGTCGGGAGTCGGACCGGGGAGCTGTTTTTT. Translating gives CASSQGVGSRTGELFF.

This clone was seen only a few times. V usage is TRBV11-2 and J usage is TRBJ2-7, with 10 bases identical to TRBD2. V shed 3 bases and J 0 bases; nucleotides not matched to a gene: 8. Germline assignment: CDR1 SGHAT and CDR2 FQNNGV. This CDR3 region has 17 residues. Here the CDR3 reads CASSFRGLAGGSYEQYF. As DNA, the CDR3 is TGTGCCAGCAGCTTCAGGGGTTTAGCGGGAGGCTCCTACGAGCAGTACTTC.

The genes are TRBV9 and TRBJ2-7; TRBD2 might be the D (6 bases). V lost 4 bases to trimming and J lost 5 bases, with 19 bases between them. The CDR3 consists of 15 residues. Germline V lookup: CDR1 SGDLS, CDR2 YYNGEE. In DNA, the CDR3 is TGTGCCAGCAGCCCCCCCGGGACTTCGCGTCACGAGCAGTACTTC. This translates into CASSPPGTSRHEQYF. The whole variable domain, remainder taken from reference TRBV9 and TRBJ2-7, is DSGVTQTPKHLITATGQRVTLRCSPRSGDLSVYWYQQSLDQGLQFLIQYYNGEERAKGNILERFSAQQFPDLHSELNLSSLELGDSALYFCASSPPGTSRHEQYFGPGTRLTVT.

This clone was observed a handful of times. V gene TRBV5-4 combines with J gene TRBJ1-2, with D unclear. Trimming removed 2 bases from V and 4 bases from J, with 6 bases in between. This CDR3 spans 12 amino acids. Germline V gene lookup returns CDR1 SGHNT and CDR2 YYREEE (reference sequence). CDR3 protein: CASSFDPYGYTF. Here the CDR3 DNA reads TGTGCCAGCAGCTTTGACCCCTATGGCTACACCTTC. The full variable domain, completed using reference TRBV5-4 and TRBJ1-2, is ETGVTQSPTHLIKTRGQQVTLRCSSQSGHNTVSWYQQALGQGPQFIFQYYREEENGRGNFPPRFSGLQFPNYSSELNVNALELDDSALYLCASSFDPYGYTFGSGTRLTVV.

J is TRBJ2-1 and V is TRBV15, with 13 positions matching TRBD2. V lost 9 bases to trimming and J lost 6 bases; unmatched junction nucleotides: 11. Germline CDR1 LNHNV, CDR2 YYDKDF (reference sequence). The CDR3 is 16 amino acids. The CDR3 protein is CATFPGTSGNLNEQFF. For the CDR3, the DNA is TGTGCCACGTTCCCCGGGACTAGCGGGAATCTCAATGAGCAGTTCTTC.

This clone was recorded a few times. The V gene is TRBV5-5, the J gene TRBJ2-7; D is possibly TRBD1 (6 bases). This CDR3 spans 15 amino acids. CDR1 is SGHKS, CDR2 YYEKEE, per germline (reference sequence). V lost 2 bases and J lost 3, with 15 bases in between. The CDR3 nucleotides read TGTGCCAGCAGCTTTTTCTTCAGGGGTTACTACGAGCAGTACTTC. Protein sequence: CASSFFFRGYYEQYF.

In DNA form, the CDR3 reads TGTGCCAGCAGTAGGATGGTGGGGACAGGGGACTATGGCTACACCTTC. The encoded protein is CASSRMVGTGDYGYTF. V is TRBV28 and J is TRBJ1-2, with TRBD1 identical over 10 bases. Germline CDR1 reads MDHEN; CDR2 reads SYDVKM. The V gene end was trimmed by 5 bases and the J gene end by 3 bases; junction bases not matched to a gene: 9. The CDR3 extends over 16 amino acids.

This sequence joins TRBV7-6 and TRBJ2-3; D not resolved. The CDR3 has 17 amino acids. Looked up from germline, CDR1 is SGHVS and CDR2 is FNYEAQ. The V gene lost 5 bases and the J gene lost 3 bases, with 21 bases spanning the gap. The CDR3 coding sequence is TGTGCCAGCAGCGCCTACAGAGGACCGCTATGGACAGATACGCAGTATTTT. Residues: CASSAYRGPLWTDTQYF.